The 20 T cell receptor beta chains below come from one sample, sequenced in a study of read filtering for tumor transcriptome and immune sequencing. This library used around 400 ng RNA and molecular barcoded adaptors spanning alpha/delta and beta/gamma chains. MiXCR, run by TCRdb on the reads, gives a single entry per CDR3 protein. The repertoire has 15,000 to 20,000 distinct CDR3 sequences, approximately 20% of them found once; the top ten carry 24%. Sequencing was carried out using a population of CD138-negative cells sorted from bone marrow. These receptors all stem from a donor at least 40 years old with multiple myeloma.

This clonotype was seen only a few times. An end of the junction differs from the germline gene, which may be a read error. The chain recombines TRBV28 with TRBJ2-7; no definite D call. The CDR3 covers 12 residues. Germline V lookup: CDR1 MDHEN, CDR2 SYDVKM. The chain's CDR3 is CATSRSSYELYF. Written as DNA, the CDR3 is TGTGCCACCTCTAGATCCTCCTACGAGCTGTACTTC.

Remarks on this clonotype: A much more abundant neighbour one base away suggests this may be a read error. This chain joins TRBV5-1 and TRBJ2-1; 10 bases line up with TRBD1. This CDR3 has 16 residues. Germline-derived CDR1 and CDR2 are SGHRS and YFSETQ. With V trimmed by 2 bases and J by 4 bases, 6 bases remained unmatched. The CDR3 DNA is TGCGCCAGCAGCTTTGGGACAGGGGCGAGATACAATGAGCAGTTCTTC. Translating it yields CASSFGTGARYNEQFF.

This clonotype was seen at least ten times. The V and J genes are TRBV12-3 or TRBV12-4 and TRBJ2-5; 7 nucleotides agree with TRBD1. V was clipped by 5 bases and J by 7 bases; unmatched bases: 7. CDR3 length: 13 residues. CDR3 bases: TGTGCCAGCAGTGCGACGACAGGGACGACCCAGTACTTC. It yields the protein CASSATTGTTQYF.

Many counts were recorded for this clonotype. The chain has TRBV2 and TRBJ2-3; unclear D gene. With 3 bases removed from V and 1 base from J, the gap between germline ends came to 5 bases. The CDR3 spans 13 residues. The germline V gene encodes CDR1 SNHLY and CDR2 FYNNEI. This CDR3 reads CASSDVGTDTQYF. CDR3 nucleotides: TGTGCCAGCAGTGATGTAGGCACAGATACGCAGTATTTT.

By proportion, this clonotype is medium-sized. The chain joins TRBV10-3 to TRBJ2-3; 7 nucleotides align to TRBD2. CDR3 length: 15 amino acids. Germline values: CDR1 ENHRY, CDR2 SYGVKD. V dropped 4 bases and J dropped 2; count of bases not matched to a gene: 6. CDR3 nucleotide sequence: TGTGCCATCAGTGGGGGAGGGGCACACACAGATACGCAGTATTTT. It specifies CAISGGGAHTDTQYF.

Points on this clonotype: A far larger clone is a single base away, which makes a read error likely. The chain uses TRBV7-2 and TRBJ2-1; possibly TRBD1 for D (5 bases). Per the germline V gene, CDR1 is SGHTA and CDR2 is FQGNSA. This CDR3 spans 18 amino acids. The CDR3 is CASSLRSQEYLSYSEQFF. The CDR3 coding sequence is TGTGCCAGCAGCTTACGTTCACAGGAATATCTCTCCTACAGTGAGCAGTTCTTC.

V and J are TRBV20-1 and TRBJ1-1, with TRBD1 as a possible D gene (6 bases). Germline lookup yields CDR1 DFQATT and CDR2 SNEGSKA (reference sequence). The CDR3 loop spans 12 amino acids. The ends were cut back, 5 bases at V and 3 bases at J, with 10 bases in the middle. For the CDR3, the DNA is TGCAGTGCTCAGGGGAAGGACACTGAAGCTTTCTTT. Translation gives CSAQGKDTEAFF.

This clonotype occurred a few times. This sequence joins TRBV28 and TRBJ1-1; TRBD1 agrees at 9 bases. The V and J ends lost 8 bases and 5 bases, in that order; junction bases with no gene match: 6. The CDR3 runs 13 residues. Germline lookup yields CDR1 MDHEN and CDR2 SYDVKM. As DNA, the CDR3 is TGTGCCAGCGGGACAGGGCGGGCGACTGAAGCTTTCTTT. Protein: CASGTGRATEAFF. Based on the CDR3 plus reference TRBV28 and TRBJ1-1, the full variable domain is DVKVTQSSRYLVKRTGEKVFLECVQDMDHENMFWYRQDPGLGLRLIYFSYDVKMKEKGDIPEGYSVSREKKERFSLILESASTNQTSMYLCASGTGRATEAFFGQGTRLTVV.

This clonotype has a count of ten or more. The chain recombines TRBV2 with TRBJ2-5; TRBD2 is a possible D gene (6 bases). Germline assignment: CDR1 SNHLY and CDR2 FYNNEI. The CDR3 has 13 amino acids. V was trimmed by 0 bases and J by 9 bases, leaving 11 bases between them. This chain's CDR3 is CASSEALRGSQYF. The CDR3 nucleotides read TGTGCCAGCAGTGAAGCGCTTCGGGGGTCCCAGTACTTC.

This clonotype was seen at least ten times. The genes are TRBV21-1 and TRBJ1-3; TRBD1, the D gene given by the table, was not confirmed from the DNA. TRBV21-1 has pseudogene status. There are 15 residues in the CDR3. The CDR3 DNA sequence: TGTGCCAGCAGTGAAACAGGGAGCTCTGGAAACACCATATATTTT. Its translation: CASSETGSSGNTIYF.

The CDR3 nucleotides are TGTGCCAGCAGTCTTCTCTCTAGTCTTTCCTACAATGAGCAGTTCTTC. Amino acid sequence: CASSLLSSLSYNEQFF. The J gene is TRBJ2-1, the V gene TRBV28; the D is unclear. From germline, CDR1 is MDHEN and CDR2 SYDVKM. There are 16 residues in the CDR3. Trimming stripped 5 bases from V and 1 base from J, with 15 bases between.

For this clonotype: A much larger clone sits a single nucleotide away, making a read error possible. The chain joins TRBV5-6 to TRBJ2-7, with 10 bases aligning to TRBD1. This CDR3 comprises 15 residues. J lost 6 bases, V lost 5 bases, and 11 bases had no gene match. Germline CDR1 is SGHDT and CDR2 is YYEEEE. In DNA, the CDR3 is TGTGCCAGCAGTTCTCCGGGACAGGGGAGCCGCGAGCAGTACTTC. This gives the protein CASSSPGQGSREQYF.

In its sample, this clonotype was seen many times. The V and J genes are TRBV2 and TRBJ2-3; D not certain. The CDR3 has 13 residues. V gave up 4 bases and J gave up 1 base, with 6 bases separating them. Germline CDR1 reads SNHLY; CDR2 reads FYNNEI. CDR3 protein: CASSVIRTDTQYF. The DNA of the CDR3 is TGTGCCAGCAGTGTAATCCGCACAGATACGCAGTATTTT.

The chain carries TRBV5-4 and TRBJ2-2; TRBD2 matches 9 bases. The CDR3 contains 17 residues. Germline V CDR1 and CDR2: SGHNT, YYREEE (reference sequence). Trimming cost V 4 bases and J 1 base; bases outside gene matches: 8. Written as DNA, the CDR3 is TGTGCCAGCAGCCGGATCCCAGCGGGAGGGAACACCGGGGAGCTGTTTTTT. It is translated as CASSRIPAGGNTGELFF.

Details on this clonotype: One base away lies a much larger clone, so this may be a sequencing read error. The chain has TRBV4-2 and TRBJ2-1; no clear D. V lost 3 bases, J lost 4 bases, and 16 bases lay in between. Germline loops: CDR1 LGHNA, CDR2 YNFKEQ. The CDR3 runs to 16 residues. The CDR3 is CASSQAEGPTYNEQFF. The CDR3 coding sequence is TGTGCCAGCAGCCAGGCAGAAGGGCCGACATACAATGAGCAGTTCTTC.

CDR3 protein: CSVDSGLASTYEQYF. The CDR3 nucleotides read TGCAGCGTTGATTCCGGACTAGCGTCAACCTACGAGCAGTACTTC. The genes are TRBV29-1 and TRBJ2-7; 9 bases fit TRBD2. CDR1 is SQVTM and CDR2 is ANQGSEA in the germline V gene. This CDR3 comprises 15 residues. Trimming took 3 bases from V and 2 from J; bases not matched to a gene: 8.

Ten or more counts support this clonotype. The chain joins TRBV29-1 to TRBJ2-7, with 11 nucleotides matching TRBD2. Germline trimming cut 4 bases from V and 1 base from J; bases unmatched to any gene: 12. This CDR3 region has 17 residues. Germline values: CDR1 SQVTM, CDR2 ANQGSEA. CDR3 coding DNA: TGCAGCGTTGCCGGGACTAGCGGCAACGCCCCGTCCTACGAGCAGTACTTC. It is translated as CSVAGTSGNAPSYEQYF.

The rearrangement uses TRBV29-1 and TRBJ2-7; D is ambiguous. This CDR3 contains 11 residues. Germline V lookup: CDR1 SQVTM, CDR2 ANQGSEA. The CDR3 spells CGIEEDHEQYF. Here the CDR3 DNA reads TGCGGCATTGAAGAGGACCACGAGCAGTACTTC.

To note about this clonotype: Just one base apart from a much larger clone, this may be a read error. The chain joins TRBV30 to TRBJ2-1; 9 bases are a match to TRBD2. Germline lookup yields CDR1 GTSNPN and CDR2 SVGIG (reference sequence). The V segment lost 1 base and the J segment 9 bases; nucleotides outside the gene matches: 13. CDR3 size: 16 residues. The CDR3 sequence: CAWSARAGGINSEQFF. The CDR3 coding sequence is TGTGCCTGGAGTGCTCGAGCGGGAGGAATAAACAGTGAGCAGTTCTTC.

The chain couples TRBV29-1 to TRBJ2-7, with TRBD2 matching over 8 bases. Germline CDR1 SQVTM, CDR2 ANQGSEA. CDR3 size: 15 residues. With 6 bases clipped from V and 4 bases from J, the junction kept 14 bases outside the gene matches. CDR3 sequence: CSVAGVAGFQYEQYF. The DNA of the CDR3 is TGCAGCGTCGCCGGGGTAGCGGGATTCCAATACGAGCAGTACTTC.